These 11 T cell receptor beta chains share one sample of origin, sequenced in a study of T cells in Graves' hyperthyroidism and ophthalmopathy. It was RNA transcripts that yielded the amplified TCR beta CDR3 regions. The TCR CDR3 first-round RT-PCR relied on the HTBI primer set. TCRdb analysed the multiplex PCR reads with MiXCR anew, one entry per CDR3 protein. The profile shows approximately 200,000 distinct CDR3 sequences, 15% to 20% of them singletons. The sequencing input was blood. These receptors all stem from a man aged 35 to 55 with Graves' hyperthyroidism.

To note about this clonotype: A much larger clone differs from this one at a single base, so this may be a read error. The chain links TRBV10-3 to TRBJ1-1; no clear D gene. CDR1 ENHRY and CDR2 SYGVKD come from the germline V gene. This CDR3 contains 11 residues. In nucleotides, the CDR3 is TGTGCCGTTAAAAGGAACACTAAAGCTTTCTTT. Its translation: CAVKRNTKAFF.

The CDR3 sequence is CASSVSAHVNYGYTF. DNA for the CDR3: TGTGCCAGCAGCGTATCGGCCCATGTTAACTATGGCTACACCTTC. The chain carries TRBV9 and TRBJ1-2; D is undetermined. The germline gives CDR1 SGDLS, CDR2 YYNGEE. V lost 1 base, J lost 1 base, and 11 bases lay in between. The CDR3 runs 15 residues.

This clonotype was seen at least ten times. The chain couples TRBV28 to TRBJ2-7; TRBD2 agrees at 8 bases. V trimming: 2 bases; J trimming: 6 bases; junction bases outside the gene matches: 0. Germline lookup yields CDR1 MDHEN and CDR2 SYDVKM. The CDR3 runs to 12 residues. The CDR3 region is CASSLRGGEQYF. CDR3 DNA: TGTGCCAGCAGTTTACGGGGGGGCGAGCAGTACTTC. The full variable domain, with the rest looked up from reference TRBV28 and TRBJ2-7, is DVKVTQSSRYLVKRTGEKVFLECVQDMDHENMFWYRQDPGLGLRLIYFSYDVKMKEKGDIPEGYSVSREKKERFSLILESASTNQTSMYLCASSLRGGEQYFGPGTRLTVT.

The chain combines TRBV12-3 or TRBV12-4 with TRBJ2-3; 12 nucleotides match TRBD2. V was clipped by 7 bases and J by 5 bases; unmatched bases: 7. CDR3 size: 15 residues. The chain's CDR3 is CASTQTSGGGDTQYF. CDR3 DNA sequence: TGTGCCAGCACCCAGACTAGCGGGGGAGGAGATACGCAGTATTTT.

This clonotype was picked up a small number of times. A much larger clone lies a single base off, so this may be a read error. This chain links TRBV6-1 with TRBJ1-1; possible D gene TRBD1, 6 bases. CDR1 is MNHNS, CDR2 SASEGT, per germline. The CDR3 length is 14 residues. V lost 5 bases, J lost 1 base, and 11 bases lay in between. The chain's CDR3 is CASSTGWSNTEAFF. In nucleotides, the CDR3 is TGTGCCAGCAGTACAGGGTGGTCGAACACTGAAGCTTTCTTT.

In its sample, this clonotype was seen a few times. The rearrangement links TRBV6-2 or TRBV6-3 to TRBJ1-2; 7 bases match TRBD1. The J segment lost 4 bases and the V segment lost 0 bases, leaving 14 bases of the junction unmatched. The CDR3 sequence is 18 residues long. The V gene's germline CDR1 is MNHEY and CDR2 SVGEGT. The DNA of the CDR3 is TGTGCCAGCAGTTACTCTATTGCACCGGGACAGTTACGCTATGGCTACACCTTC. Translated, it gives CASSYSIAPGQLRYGYTF.

This chain's CDR3 is CSARDYLGASGYNEQFF. The CDR3 nucleotides are TGCAGTGCTAGAGATTATCTGGGGGCTAGCGGCTACAATGAGCAGTTCTTC. The J gene is TRBJ2-1, the V gene TRBV20-1; D might be TRBD2 (7 bases). V shed 0 bases and J shed 3 bases, with 18 bases lying between them. CDR3 size: 17 residues. CDR1 and CDR2 from the germline V gene are DFQATT and SNEGSKA (reference sequence).

This clonotype was found once. A read error may account for a junction end that differs from germline. The rearrangement joins TRBV13 to TRBJ1-1, with TRBD1 as a possible D gene (6 bases). The CDR3 spans 18 residues. Per the germline V gene, CDR1 is PRHDT and CDR2 is FYEKMQ (reference sequence). Here the CDR3 reads CASSLTFGGARGFTGAFF. The DNA for the CDR3 is TGTGCCAGCAGCTTAACTTTCGGGGGCGCAAGGGGTTTCACTGGAGCTTTCTTT.

This clonotype was counted ten times or more. The rearrangement joins TRBV6-1 to TRBJ2-5; D is perhaps TRBD2 (7 bases). The length of the CDR3 is 15 residues. From germline, CDR1 is MNHNS and CDR2 SASEGT. Trimming stripped 5 bases from V and 6 bases from J, with 19 bases between. CDR3 nucleotide sequence: TGTGCCAGCAGTCCCCCGCCGGGGGGCTCAAAGACCCAGTACTTC. It codes for CASSPPPGGSKTQYF.

This clonotype was seen many times. The chain carries TRBV19 and TRBJ2-3; D is unclear. The germline CDR1 and CDR2 sequences are LNHDA and SQIVND (reference sequence). This CDR3 is built from 17 residues. The V end lost 3 bases, the J end lost 2 bases, and 18 bases lay between the germline ends. CDR3 DNA: TGTGCCAGTAGTATGTACCGTAGCCGATTCGCCACAGATACGCAGTATTTT. The encoded protein is CASSMYRSRFATDTQYF.

This clonotype was detected many times. The V and J genes are TRBV28 and TRBJ2-7; 8 bases agree with TRBD2. The germline gives CDR1 MDHEN, CDR2 SYDVKM. V was clipped by 6 bases and J by 3 bases; unmatched bases: 4. CDR3 length equals 13 residues. CDR3 sequence (DNA): TGTGCCAGCAGCAACGGGGGGGTCTACGAGCAGTACTTC. Encoded protein: CASSNGGVYEQYF.